These 12 T cell receptor beta chains came from one sample sequenced in a study of monozygotic twins with inflammatory bowel disease. One entry per CDR3 protein, without DNA, is what TCRdb gives after re-calling the 5' RACE reads. This listing includes 200,000 to 250,000 distinct CDR3 sequences. Input material: blood. Receptors originate from a human donor with ulcerative colitis or Crohn's disease, or a healthy co-twin of an affected twin (not recorded which).

The chain employs TRBV20-1 and TRBJ2-3; the D call of TRBD2 rests on TCRdb alone, since no DNA is present to check it. The germline V gene has CDR1 DFQATT and CDR2 SNEGSKA (reference sequence). The CDR3 loop spans 16 amino acids. The CDR3 sequence: CSAPRGAIGSTDTQYF.

V and J are TRBV12-3 or TRBV12-4 and TRBJ2-1. The CDR3 is made up of 12 amino acids. CDR3 region: CASSPNSREQFF.

The rearrangement uses TRBV7-9 and TRBJ2-2; the TRBD2 assignment by TCRdb is unverifiable without DNA. The CDR3 runs to 14 residues. CDR1 and CDR2 from the germline V gene are SEHNR and FQNEAQ (reference sequence). The CDR3 loop is CASSWRRGTGELFF.

This chain connects TRBV12-3 or TRBV12-4 to TRBJ1-5. CDR3 length: 17 residues. The CDR3 is CASSLFGGGRSNQPQHF.

The rearrangement joins TRBV29-1 to TRBJ1-4. CDR3 length: 13 residues. Germline V gene lookup returns CDR1 SQVTM and CDR2 ANQGSEA. CDR3 amino acids: CSVVRLGGEKLFF.

This rearrangement joins TRBV5-1 to TRBJ1-1; TCRdb's D call of TRBD1 is untestable without DNA. The V gene's germline CDR1 is SGHRS and CDR2 YFSETQ. This CDR3 is built from 16 residues. CDR3 sequence reads: CASSQGQGQLNTEAFF.

This rearrangement joins TRBV29-1 to TRBJ2-5. The CDR3 has 14 residues. CDR1 is SQVTM and CDR2 is ANQGSEA in the germline V gene. This chain's CDR3 is CSVLDRLWEETQYF.

This rearrangement joins TRBV7-7 to TRBJ2-3. The germline gives CDR1 SSHAT, CDR2 FNYEAQ (reference sequence). CDR3 length: 14 amino acids. Here the CDR3 reads CASSLNVGTDTQYF.

This rearrangement joins TRBV5-5 to TRBJ2-3; TCRdb reports TRBD2, a call that lacks DNA to check it against. Germline CDR1 SGHKS, CDR2 YYEKEE (reference sequence). The length of the CDR3 is 16 residues. The chain's CDR3 is CASSLSLTGGQDTQYF.

The genes are TRBV7-9 and TRBJ1-5. CDR1 is SEHNR, CDR2 FQNEAQ, per germline (reference sequence). This CDR3 comprises 14 residues. This CDR3 reads CASTLGGSHQPQHF.

The gene calls are TRBV5-1 and TRBJ1-1; with no DNA, the TCRdb D assignment of TRBD1 cannot be verified. Germline CDR1 SGHRS, CDR2 YFSETQ. The CDR3 has 16 amino acids. CDR3 region: CASSFTGRLMNTEAFF.

This rearrangement joins TRBV19 to TRBJ1-6. Looked up from germline, CDR1 is LNHDA and CDR2 is SQIVND (reference sequence). There are 15 residues in the CDR3. The CDR3 sequence is CASSYGVSYNSPLHF. Based on the CDR3 plus reference TRBV19 and TRBJ1-6, the full variable domain is DGGITQSPKYLFRKEGQNVTLSCEQNLNHDAMYWYRQDPGQGLRLIYYSQIVNDFQKGDIAEGYSVSREKKESFPLTVTSAQKNPTAFYLCASSYGVSYNSPLHFGNGTRLTVT.